The T cell receptor (beta chain) described here comes from a study of PD-1 blockade in classical Hodgkin lymphoma. Method: immunoSEQ multiplex PCR; TCRdb's copy keeps in-frame clones and lacks some. The sample lists 150,000 or so clones, about four fifths occurring once. V was shortened by 0 bases and J by 0 bases, with 6 bases between the two germline ends. Per the germline V gene, CDR1 is SGHDT and CDR2 is YYEEEE. The CDR3 runs 14 residues. Each patient relapsed following autologous stem cell transplantation, and prior brentuximab vedotin exposure differed. V is TRBV5-6 and J is TRBJ2-5; no clear D. The sample was peripheral blood mononuclear cells (PBMCs), taken before the second cycle of nivolumab. The receptor's source is a human donor with classical Hodgkin lymphoma. CDR3 nucleotides: TGTGCCAGCAGCTTGGAATTGTACCAAGAGACCCAGTACTTC. Protein sequence: CASSLELYQETQYF.